This record looks at one TCR beta chain sequence and its context. Its antigen is currently unknown. This sample was included in a study of long-term antiretroviral therapy in people with HIV. Whole-study results and caveats: Clonotypes expanded prior to ART showed repertoire dominance at all sampled time points. From the mid-2000s to the late 2010s, blood was obtained, possibly while participants received older ART regimens.

Investigators performed immunoSEQ version v3.0 at survey level. TCRdb's copy holds only in-frame clones and misses some; the assay was immunoSEQ multiplex PCR. The sample gives 9,000 to 13,000 clones, roughly 89% of which show up once; approximately 21% is in the top ten. The germline CDR1 and CDR2 sequences are MGHRA and YSYEKL. The length of the CDR3 is 15 residues. The germline V and J ends were trimmed by 0 bases and 0 bases, with 8 bases remaining between them. This TCR came from a woman in her 40s with HIV. The chain recombines TRBV4-1 with TRBJ1-1; possible D gene TRBD1, 5 bases. Sequenced material: unsorted PBMCs, taken 0.2 years before starting antiretroviral therapy. CDR3 residues: CASSQEGTVNTEAFF. The CDR3 DNA sequence: TGCGCCAGCAGCCAAGAGGGGACGGTGAACACTGAAGCTTTCTTT.